This TCR beta chain emerged from a study of blood T cell repertoires in COVID-19. Overall study: Sources were T cells, B-cell-depleted T cells, or PBMCs; the material itself was cDNA or gDNA.

Method: immunoSEQ multiplex PCR; TCRdb's copy keeps in-frame clones and lacks some. Of about 210,000 clones listed, less than 85% are singletons. Per the germline V gene, CDR1 is SGHTA and CDR2 is FQGNSA. V lost 2 bases and J lost 8, with 13 bases in between. CDR3 length equals 15 residues. This clonotype was obtained from a woman in her 70s with acute or convalescent COVID-19. The sample comprised peripheral blood. This chain links TRBV7-2 with TRBJ1-6, with D maybe TRBD1 (6 bases). In DNA form, the CDR3 reads TGTGCCAGCAGCTTAAACGCACAGGGCGATTCACCCCTCCACTTT. It is translated as CASSLNAQGDSPLHF. The variable domain in full, completed from reference TRBV7-2 and TRBJ1-6, reads GAGVSQSPSNKVTEKGKDVELRCDPISGHTALYWYRQSLGQGLEFLIYFQGNSAPDKSGLPSDRFSAERTGGSVSTLTIQRTQQEDSAVYLCASSLNAQGDSPLHFGNGTRLTVT.